This T cell receptor beta chain was profiled in a study of OX40 agonist ivuxolimab in advanced cancers. About the study: The patients received ivuxolimab by intravenous route every 2 weeks at 0.01 to 10 mg/kg. The dose-escalation cohort had hepatocellular carcinoma, melanoma, renal cell or head and neck cancer.

Only in-frame clones appear in the TCRdb table, and some are missing; sequencing was by immunoSEQ multiplex PCR. The sample records over 65,000 clones, 88% being singletons. Concerning this clone: Antigen unknown.

Whole-study findings and limits: Researchers did not establish what antigens the expanded peripheral T cells target.

The trim removed 6 bases at V and 7 bases at J, leaving 6 bases unmatched. CDR1 and CDR2 (germline): MDHEN, SYDVKM. CDR3 length: 15 residues. The timepoints at which blood was sampled were baseline, cycle 4 day 1, and cycle 7 day 1. The V gene is TRBV28, the J gene TRBJ2-2, with 12 bases fitting TRBD1. The TCR comes from an adult with an advanced solid tumor such as melanoma, head and neck, liver or kidney cancer. Specimen: CD4+ or CD8+ T cells sorted from blood, collected in a trial of the OX40 agonist ivuxolimab. The CDR3 sequence: CASRSGTGGHGELFF. The CDR3 DNA is TGTGCCAGCAGGTCCGGGACAGGGGGCCACGGGGAGCTGTTTTTT.